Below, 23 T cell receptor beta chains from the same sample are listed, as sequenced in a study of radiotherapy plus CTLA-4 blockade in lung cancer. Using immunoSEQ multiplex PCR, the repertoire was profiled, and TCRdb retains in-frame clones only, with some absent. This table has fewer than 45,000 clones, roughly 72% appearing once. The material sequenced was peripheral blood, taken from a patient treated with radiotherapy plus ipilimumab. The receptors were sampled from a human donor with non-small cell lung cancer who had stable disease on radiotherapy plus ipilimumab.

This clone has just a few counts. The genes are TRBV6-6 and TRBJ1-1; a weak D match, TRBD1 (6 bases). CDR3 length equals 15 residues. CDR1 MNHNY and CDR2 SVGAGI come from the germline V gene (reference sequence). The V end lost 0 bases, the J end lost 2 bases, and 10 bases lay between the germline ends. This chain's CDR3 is CASSYSVQGNTEAFF. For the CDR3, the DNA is TGTGCCAGCAGTTACTCTGTACAGGGAAACACTGAAGCTTTCTTT.

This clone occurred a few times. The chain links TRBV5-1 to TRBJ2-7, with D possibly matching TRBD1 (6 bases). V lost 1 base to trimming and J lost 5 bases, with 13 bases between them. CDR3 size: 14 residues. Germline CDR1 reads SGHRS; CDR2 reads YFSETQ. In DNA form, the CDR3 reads TGCGCCAGCAGCTTGACTCAGGGGATGAACGAGCAGTACTTC. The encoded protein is CASSLTQGMNEQYF.

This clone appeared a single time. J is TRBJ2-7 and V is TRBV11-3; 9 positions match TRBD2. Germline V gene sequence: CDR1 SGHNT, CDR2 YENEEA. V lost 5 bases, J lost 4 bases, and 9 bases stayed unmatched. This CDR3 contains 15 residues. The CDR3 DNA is TGTGCCAGCAGCAAAGGGGGCGGGGGGGCGTACGAGCAGTACTTC. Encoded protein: CASSKGGGGAYEQYF.

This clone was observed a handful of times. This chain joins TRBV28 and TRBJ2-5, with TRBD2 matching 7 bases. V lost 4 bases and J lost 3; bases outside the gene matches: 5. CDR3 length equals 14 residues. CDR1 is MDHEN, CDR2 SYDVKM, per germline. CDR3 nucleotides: TGTGCCAGCAGTTCACCAGGGAGGGAAGAGACCCAGTACTTC. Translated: CASSSPGREETQYF.

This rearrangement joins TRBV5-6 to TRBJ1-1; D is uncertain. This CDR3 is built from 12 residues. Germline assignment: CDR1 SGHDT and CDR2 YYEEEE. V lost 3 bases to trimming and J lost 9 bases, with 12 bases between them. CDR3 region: CASSWVEGKAFF. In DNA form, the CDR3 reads TGTGCCAGCAGCTGGGTGGAGGGTAAAGCTTTCTTT.

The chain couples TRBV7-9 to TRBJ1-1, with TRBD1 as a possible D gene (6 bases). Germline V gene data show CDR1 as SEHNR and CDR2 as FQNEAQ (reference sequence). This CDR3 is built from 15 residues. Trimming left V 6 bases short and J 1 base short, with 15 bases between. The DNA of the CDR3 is TGTGCCAGCAGACCCCAGGACAGAAAGAACACTGAAGCTTTCTTT. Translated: CASRPQDRKNTEAFF.

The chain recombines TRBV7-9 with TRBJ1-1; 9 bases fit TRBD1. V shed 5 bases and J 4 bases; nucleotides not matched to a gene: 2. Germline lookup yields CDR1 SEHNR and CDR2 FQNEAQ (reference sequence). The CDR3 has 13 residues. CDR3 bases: TGTGCCAGCAGCGTGACAGGGGGCACTGAAGCTTTCTTT. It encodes CASSVTGGTEAFF.

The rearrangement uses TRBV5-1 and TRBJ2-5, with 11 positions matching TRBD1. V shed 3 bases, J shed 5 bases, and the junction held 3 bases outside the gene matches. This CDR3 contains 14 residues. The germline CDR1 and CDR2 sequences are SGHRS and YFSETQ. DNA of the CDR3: TGCGCCAGCAGCTACGGACAGGGGGCTGAGACCCAGTACTTC. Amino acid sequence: CASSYGQGAETQYF. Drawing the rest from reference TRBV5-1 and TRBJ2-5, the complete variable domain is KAGVTQTPRYLIKTRGQQVTLSCSPISGHRSVSWYQQTPGQGLQFLFEYFSETQRNKGNFPGRFSGRQFSNSRSEMNVSTLELGDSALYLCASSYGQGAETQYFGPGTRLLVL.

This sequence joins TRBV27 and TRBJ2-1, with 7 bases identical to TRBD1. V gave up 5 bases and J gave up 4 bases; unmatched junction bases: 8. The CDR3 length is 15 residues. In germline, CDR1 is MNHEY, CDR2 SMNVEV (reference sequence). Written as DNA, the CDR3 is TGTGCCAGCAGTGGAACCGGGACAGCTTACAATGAGCAGTTCTTC. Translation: CASSGTGTAYNEQFF.

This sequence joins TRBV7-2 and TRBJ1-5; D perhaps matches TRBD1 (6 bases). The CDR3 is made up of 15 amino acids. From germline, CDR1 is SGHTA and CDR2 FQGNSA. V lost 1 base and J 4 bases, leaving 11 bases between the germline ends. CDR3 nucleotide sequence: TGTGCCAGCAGCTTAGGTGACAGGCGAAATCAGCCCCAGCATTTT. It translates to CASSLGDRRNQPQHF.

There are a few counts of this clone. The CDR3: CASRWTGGSAGELFF. The CDR3 bases are TGTGCCAGCAGGTGGACAGGGGGATCGGCCGGGGAGCTGTTTTTT. This rearrangement joins TRBV7-2 to TRBJ2-2; 10 nucleotides line up with TRBD1. The CDR3 has 15 amino acids. CDR1 and CDR2 (germline): SGHTA, FQGNSA. J lost 6 bases, V lost 6 bases, and 7 bases had no gene match.

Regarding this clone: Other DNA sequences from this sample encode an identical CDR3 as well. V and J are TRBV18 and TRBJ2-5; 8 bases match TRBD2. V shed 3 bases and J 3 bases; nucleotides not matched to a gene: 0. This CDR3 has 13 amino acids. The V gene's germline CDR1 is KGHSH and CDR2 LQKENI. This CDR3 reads CASSPGREETQYF. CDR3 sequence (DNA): TGTGCCAGCTCACCCGGGAGGGAAGAGACCCAGTACTTC.

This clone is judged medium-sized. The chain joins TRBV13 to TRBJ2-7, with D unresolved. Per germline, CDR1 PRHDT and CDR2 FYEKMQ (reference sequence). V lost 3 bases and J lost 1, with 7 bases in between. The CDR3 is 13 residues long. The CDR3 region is CASSFSGSYEQYF. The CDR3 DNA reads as TGTGCCAGCAGCTTCTCAGGTTCCTACGAGCAGTACTTC. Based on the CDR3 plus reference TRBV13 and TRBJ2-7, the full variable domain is AAGVIQSPRHLIKEKRETATLKCYPIPRHDTVYWYQQGPGQDPQFLISFYEKMQSDKGSIPDRFSAQQFSDYHSELNMSSLELGDSALYFCASSFSGSYEQYFGPGTRLTVT.

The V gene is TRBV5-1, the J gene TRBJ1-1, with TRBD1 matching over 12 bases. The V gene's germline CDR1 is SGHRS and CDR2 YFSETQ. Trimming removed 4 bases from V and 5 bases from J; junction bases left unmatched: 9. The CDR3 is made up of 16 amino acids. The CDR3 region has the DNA TGCGCCAGCAGCCTAGGGACAGGGGGCGTGAGTACTGAAGCTTTCTTT. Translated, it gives CASSLGTGGVSTEAFF.

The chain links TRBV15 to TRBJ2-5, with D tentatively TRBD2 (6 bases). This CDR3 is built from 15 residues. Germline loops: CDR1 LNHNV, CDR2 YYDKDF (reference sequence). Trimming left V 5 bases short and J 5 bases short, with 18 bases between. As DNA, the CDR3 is TGTGCCACCAGCGGAGGGATCGGGGGTGGTGAGACCCAGTACTTC. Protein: CATSGGIGGGETQYF. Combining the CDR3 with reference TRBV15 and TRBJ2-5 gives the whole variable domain DAMVIQNPRYQVTQFGKPVTLSCSQTLNHNVMYWYQQKSSQAPKLLFHYYDKDFNNEADTPDNFQSRRPNTSFCFLDIRSPGLGDTAMYLCATSGGIGGGETQYFGPGTRLLVL.

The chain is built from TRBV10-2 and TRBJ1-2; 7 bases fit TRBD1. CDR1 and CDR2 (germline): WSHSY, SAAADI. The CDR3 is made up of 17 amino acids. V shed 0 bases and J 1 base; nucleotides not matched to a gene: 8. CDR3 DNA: TGCGCCAGCAGTGAGTCTAGTGGGACAGTCTTTAACTATGGCTACACCTTC. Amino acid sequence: CASSESSGTVFNYGYTF.

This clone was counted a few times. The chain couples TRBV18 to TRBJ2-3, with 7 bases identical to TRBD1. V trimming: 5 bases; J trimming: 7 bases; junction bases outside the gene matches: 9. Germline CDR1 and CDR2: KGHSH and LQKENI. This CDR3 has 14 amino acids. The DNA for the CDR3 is TGTGCCAGCTCAGCCTCCAGGGACAGCTATACGCAGTATTTT. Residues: CASSASRDSYTQYF.

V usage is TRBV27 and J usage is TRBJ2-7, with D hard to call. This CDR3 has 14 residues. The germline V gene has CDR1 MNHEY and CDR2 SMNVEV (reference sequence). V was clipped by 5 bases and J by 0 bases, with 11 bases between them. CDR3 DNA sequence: TGTGCCAGCAGTCCCCAACAGTACTCCTACGAGCAGTACTTC. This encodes CASSPQQYSYEQYF.

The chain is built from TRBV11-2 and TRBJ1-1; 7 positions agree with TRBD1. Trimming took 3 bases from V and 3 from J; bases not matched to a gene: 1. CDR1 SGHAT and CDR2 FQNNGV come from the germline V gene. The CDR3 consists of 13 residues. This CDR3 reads CASSLTGYTEAFF. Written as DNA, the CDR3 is TGTGCCAGCAGCTTGACAGGGTACACTGAAGCTTTCTTT.

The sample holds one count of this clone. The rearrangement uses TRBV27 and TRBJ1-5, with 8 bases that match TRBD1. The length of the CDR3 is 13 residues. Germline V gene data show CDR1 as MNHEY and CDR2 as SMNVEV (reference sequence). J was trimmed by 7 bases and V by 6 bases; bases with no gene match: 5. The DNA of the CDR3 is TGTGCCAGCAGAGGACAGGGACACCAGCCCCAGCATTTT. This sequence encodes CASRGQGHQPQHF.

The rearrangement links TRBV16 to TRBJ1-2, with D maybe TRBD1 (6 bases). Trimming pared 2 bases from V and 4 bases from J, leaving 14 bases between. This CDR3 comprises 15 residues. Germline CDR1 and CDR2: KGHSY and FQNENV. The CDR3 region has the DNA TGTGCCAGCAGCCAAATTCTAAGGGACACCTATGGCTACACCTTC. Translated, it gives CASSQILRDTYGYTF.

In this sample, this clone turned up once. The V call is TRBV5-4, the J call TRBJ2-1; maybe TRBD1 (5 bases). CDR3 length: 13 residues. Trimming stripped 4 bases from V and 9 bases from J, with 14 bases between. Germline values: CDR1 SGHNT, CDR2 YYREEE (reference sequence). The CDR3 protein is CASSHRQSSEQFF. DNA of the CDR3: TGTGCCAGCAGCCACCGACAGTCGAGTGAGCAGTTCTTC.

CDR3 in DNA: TGTGCCAGCAGCTTAAAGTTAGGACAGTCAAACTCTGGGGCCAACGTCCTGACTTTC. Its translation: CASSLKLGQSNSGANVLTF. This sequence joins TRBV7-2 and TRBJ2-6; D might be TRBD1 (6 bases). Germline CDR1 and CDR2: SGHTA and FQGNSA. This CDR3 contains 19 residues. V was trimmed by 2 bases and J by 0 bases, leaving 17 bases between them.